The clone carrying this TCR beta chain was detected ten times or more. The target antigen is unknown. A modified ARM-PCR protocol with three rounds of nested PCR amplified TCRbeta. Each CDR3 protein gets one entry after TCRdb re-called the multiplex PCR reads with MiXCR. The data hold 200,000 to 250,000 distinct CDR3 sequences, with 70% to 75% observed a single time. The record originates from a study of tumor and adjacent non-tumor tissue in lung cancer. Looking at the study overall: Aged about 31 to 76 years, patients included nine to eleven men and about 5 women with stage I to III disease. Each sample yielded around 4.2 million productive TCRbeta reads on average. Study-level points and caveats: Compared with tumor, normal lung showed significantly lower TCR diversity.

RNA was extracted from bulk tissue without any cell sorting. The sequence was collected from a man aged 55 to 70 with non-small cell lung cancer. The material sequenced was lung tumor tissue.

The CDR3 DNA follows: TGTGCCAGCAGTATCCCAGACAGCCAGGAGACCCAGTACTTC. Its translation is CASSIPDSQETQYF. The chain carries TRBV12-3 or TRBV12-4 and TRBJ2-5; a possible D gene is TRBD1 (5 bases). Trimming stripped 5 bases from V and 5 bases from J, with 15 bases between. This CDR3 has 14 residues.